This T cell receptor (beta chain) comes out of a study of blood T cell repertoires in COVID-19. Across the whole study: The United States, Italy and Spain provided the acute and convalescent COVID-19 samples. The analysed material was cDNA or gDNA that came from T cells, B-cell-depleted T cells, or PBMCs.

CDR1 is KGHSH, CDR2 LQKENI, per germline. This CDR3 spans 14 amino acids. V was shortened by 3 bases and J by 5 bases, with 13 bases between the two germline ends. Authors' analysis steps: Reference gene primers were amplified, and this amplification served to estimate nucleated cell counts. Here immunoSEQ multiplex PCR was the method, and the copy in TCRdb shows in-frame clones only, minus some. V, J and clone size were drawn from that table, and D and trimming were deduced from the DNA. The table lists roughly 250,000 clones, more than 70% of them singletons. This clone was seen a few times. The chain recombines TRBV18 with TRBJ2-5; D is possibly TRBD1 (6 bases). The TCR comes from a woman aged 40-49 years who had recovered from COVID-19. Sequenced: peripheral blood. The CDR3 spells CASSPVQGGETQYF. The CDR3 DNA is TGTGCCAGCTCACCGGTACAGGGTGGGGAGACCCAGTACTTC.